A selection of T cell receptor beta chains follows, all from one sample in a study of OX40 agonist ivuxolimab in advanced cancers. Clones were sequenced by immunoSEQ multiplex PCR, and TCRdb holds only the in-frame ones, with some missing. The repertoire includes several thousand clones, around 70% of them detected once, and approximately 27% sits in the top ten. Sequencing was performed on CD4+ or CD8+ T cells sorted from blood, taken in a trial of the OX40 agonist ivuxolimab. The receptors come from an adult with an advanced solid tumor such as melanoma, head and neck, liver or kidney cancer. Both conserved end residues are part of each CDR3. Fields, in order: V gene, clone size, J gene, D gene, CDR3 length, CDR3 DNA, CDR3 protein. A D gene is named only where the DNA matches it firmly. Clone size is stated in some rows and not others, as once, few, many or a class when expanded.

TRBV28	.	TRBJ2-7	.	13	TGTGCCAGCAGTTCCGAATTGTACTTGTTGTTGGACTTC	CASSSELYLLLDF
TRBV7-2	.	TRBJ2-1	.	11	TGTGCCAGCAGCTACGGACCCGAGCAGTTCTTC	CASSYGPEQFF
TRBV6-1	.	TRBJ2-7	.	12	TGTGCCAGCACGGACACAATCTACGAGCAGTACTTC	CASTDTIYEQYF
TRBV7-8	.	TRBJ2-7	.	13	TGTGCCAGCAGCTTAAACGTCGCCTACGAGCAGTACTTC	CASSLNVAYEQYF
TRBV7-9	.	TRBJ2-1	TRBD2	17	TGTGCCAGCAGCACCCCGACTAGCGGGACGACCTACAATGAGCAGTTCTTC	CASSTPTSGTTYNEQFF
TRBV9	few	TRBJ2-1	.	14	TGTGCCAGCAGCGTATCAGATAGCGTAAATGAGCAGTTCTTC	CASSVSDSVNEQFF
TRBV27	.	TRBJ2-5	.	14	TGTGCCAGCAGTTTTACCGGGACAGCGCGGGAGCAGTACTTC	CASSFTGTAREQYF
TRBV28	.	TRBJ2-1	TRBD2	13	TGTGCCAGCACACGGGGGGGCCGGAATGAGCAGTTCTTC	CASTRGGRNEQFF
TRBV4-3	.	TRBJ2-1	.	16	TGCGCCAGCAGTCTCTGGGGGGTATCCTCCTACAATGAGCAGTTCTTC	CASSLWGVSSYNEQFF
TRBV6-4	.	TRBJ1-1	TRBD1	14	TGTGCCAGCAGGTACAGGGGCCCAAACACTGAAGCTTTCTTT	CASRYRGPNTEAFF
TRBV5-6	once	TRBJ1-4	TRBD1	14	TGTGCCAGCAGCTCCAGGGGGAATAATGAAAAACTGTTTTTT	CASSSRGNNEKLFF
TRBV5-1	.	TRBJ2-1	TRBD2	13	TGCGCCAGCAAACTAGCGGGACGGAATGAGCAGTTCTTC	CASKLAGRNEQFF
TRBV7-3	medium-sized	TRBJ2-1	.	13	TGTGCCAGCAGCTGGGACGGAAACAATGAGCAGTTCTTC	CASSWDGNNEQFF
TRBV4-2	.	TRBJ2-1	TRBD2	14	TGTGCCAGCAGCCGAGCGGGGGGTCCCAATGAGCAGTTCTTC	CASSRAGGPNEQFF